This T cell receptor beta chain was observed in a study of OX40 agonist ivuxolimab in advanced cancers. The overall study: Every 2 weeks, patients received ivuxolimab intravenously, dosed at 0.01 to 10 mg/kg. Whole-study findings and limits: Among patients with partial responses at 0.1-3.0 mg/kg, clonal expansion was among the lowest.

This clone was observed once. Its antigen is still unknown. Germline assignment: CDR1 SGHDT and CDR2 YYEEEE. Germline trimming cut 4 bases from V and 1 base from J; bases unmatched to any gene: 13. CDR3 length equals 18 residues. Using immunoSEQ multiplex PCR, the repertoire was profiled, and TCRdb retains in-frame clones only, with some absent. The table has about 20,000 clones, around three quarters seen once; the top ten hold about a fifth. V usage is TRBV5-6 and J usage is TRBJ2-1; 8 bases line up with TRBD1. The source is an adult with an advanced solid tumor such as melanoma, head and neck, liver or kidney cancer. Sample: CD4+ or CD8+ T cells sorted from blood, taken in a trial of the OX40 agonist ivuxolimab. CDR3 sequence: CASSPRRPGTGSYNEQFF. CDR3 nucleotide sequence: TGTGCCAGCAGCCCCCGACGCCCCGGGACAGGTTCCTACAATGAGCAGTTCTTC.